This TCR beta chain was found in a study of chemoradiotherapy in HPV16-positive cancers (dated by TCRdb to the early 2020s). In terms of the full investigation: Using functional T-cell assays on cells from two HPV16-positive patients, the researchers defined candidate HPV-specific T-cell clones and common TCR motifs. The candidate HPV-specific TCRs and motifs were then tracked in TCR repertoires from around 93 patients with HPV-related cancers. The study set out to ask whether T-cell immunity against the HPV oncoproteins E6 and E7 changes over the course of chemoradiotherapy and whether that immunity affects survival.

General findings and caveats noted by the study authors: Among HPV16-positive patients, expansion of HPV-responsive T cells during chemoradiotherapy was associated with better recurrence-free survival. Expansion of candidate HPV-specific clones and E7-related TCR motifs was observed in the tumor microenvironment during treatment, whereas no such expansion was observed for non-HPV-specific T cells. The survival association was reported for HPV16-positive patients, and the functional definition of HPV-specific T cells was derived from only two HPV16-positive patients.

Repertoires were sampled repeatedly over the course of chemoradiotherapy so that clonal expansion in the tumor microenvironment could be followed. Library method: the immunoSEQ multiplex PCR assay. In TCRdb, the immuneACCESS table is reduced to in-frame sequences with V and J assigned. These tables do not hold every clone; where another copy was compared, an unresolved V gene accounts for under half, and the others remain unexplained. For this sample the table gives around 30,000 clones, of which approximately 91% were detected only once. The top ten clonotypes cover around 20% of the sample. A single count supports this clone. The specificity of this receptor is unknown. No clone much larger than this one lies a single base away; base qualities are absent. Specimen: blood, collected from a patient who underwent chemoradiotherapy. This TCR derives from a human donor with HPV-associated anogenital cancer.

The bases read TGTGCCAGCAGTGAAGAACTTGCCTACGAGCAGTACTTC. This translates into CASSEELAYEQYF. The chain is made from TRBV6-1 and TRBJ2-7; confidence is insufficient to name the D gene. There are 13 amino acids in the CDR3, from cysteine to phenylalanine inclusive. The CDR3 DNA has 39 bases and is translated from base 1. CDR1 and CDR2 are read off the germline V gene as MNHNS and SASEGT. Relative to germline, V is 1 base shorter and J is 2 bases shorter, with 6 bases between their ends.